This T cell receptor (beta chain) was recorded in a study of T cell clusters in autoimmune cytopenias. TRB rearrangements were amplified by touch-down multiplex PCR with mixed TRB-A/B primers. Reprocessing the multiplex PCR reads, TCRdb reports a single entry for every CDR3 protein and omits DNA. This sample's clone table lists some 6,900 distinct CDR3 sequences. Each sample's input was 250 ng genomic DNA, some 40,000 genome equivalents. The germline V gene has CDR1 KGHSH and CDR2 LQKENI. The CDR3 has 15 residues. This same sample was also part of a study on T cell repertoires in aging, cancer and after chemotherapy. That source reports: Untreated cancer patients had significantly lower blood TCR diversity than age-matched healthy donors.

This chain links TRBV18 with TRBJ2-2; checking the TCRdb D call of TRBD1 is not possible without DNA. Material for sequencing was peripheral blood. This clonotype was obtained from a human donor in good health. The CDR3 is CASSLSGMNTGELFF.